A selection of T cell receptor beta chains follows, all from one sample in a study of T cell responses to AZD1222 COVID-19 vaccine. The table came from immunoSEQ multiplex PCR; TCRdb's copy has only in-frame clones and leaves some out. The repertoire table contains over 140,000 clones. What was sequenced was peripheral blood. These receptors were collected from an adult in good health. Both conserved end residues are part of each CDR3. D genes are given only for firm matches.

d_call j_call v_call cdr3_nt cdr3_aa
. TRBJ1-1 TRBV11-2 TGTGCCAGCAGCTTGCCAGGGTGGACTGAAGCTTTCTTT CASSLPGWTEAFF
TRBD1 TRBJ2-7 TRBV29-1 TGCAGCGTGGGCGACAGGGGCTACGAGCAGTACTTC CSVGDRGYEQYF
. TRBJ1-2 TRBV5-4 TGTGCCAGCAGCTTGGACGGTGGGGGCCTCTATGGCTACACCTTC CASSLDGGGLYGYTF
TRBD1 TRBJ2-7 TRBV4-1 TGCGCCAGCAGTTTGGGACAGGGGGGAGTTTCAACGTACGAGCAGTACTTC CASSLGQGGVSTYEQYF
. TRBJ2-5 TRBV5-6 TGTGCCAGCAGTCTAACCGGGACAAAGTACCAAGAGACCCAGTACTTC CASSLTGTKYQETQYF
. TRBJ1-6 TRBV5-1 TGCGCCAGCAGCTTGGATCGGCCCGGACGGGTTTATTCACCCCTCCACTTT CASSLDRPGRVYSPLHF
. TRBJ1-5 TRBV3-1/TRBV3-2 TGTGCCAGCAGCCAGGGTCGAAATCAGCCCCAGCATTTT CASSQGRNQPQHF
. TRBJ2-2 TRBV5-4 TGTGCCAGCAGCTCTGCCCGGGGGGCCACCGGGGAGCTGTTTTTT CASSSARGATGELFF
. TRBJ1-3 TRBV6-1 TGTGCCAGCAGTGAAATCGGGGCAGGTGCTGGAAACACCATATATTTT CASSEIGAGAGNTIYF
TRBD2 TRBJ2-1 TRBV2 TGTGCCAGCAGTGATGTTACTAGCGGTAACAATGAGCAGTTCTTC CASSDVTSGNNEQFF
TRBD1 TRBJ2-3 TRBV19 TGTGCCAGTACAAGGGCAGGGGGCGGCACAGATACGCAGTATTTT CASTRAGGGTDTQYF
. TRBJ1-2 TRBV9 TGTGCCAGCAGCCCATCTCCAAGAAACTATGGCTACACCTTC CASSPSPRNYGYTF
TRBD1 TRBJ1-5 TRBV19 TGTGCCAGTAGTATAGCTGGCAGGGGGTATAGCAATCAGCCCCAGCATTTT CASSIAGRGYSNQPQHF